This paragraph covers one T cell receptor beta chain sequence. In its sample, this clonotype was seen many times. No antigen is known for it. The sample holds no much larger clone one base away, and base qualities are not on file. Library creation used RT-PCR. Sequencing used an Illumina HiSeq 2500. Starting from the raw public reads, TCRdb applied fastp trimming at Q25, assembled clones with MiXCR and retained in-frame beta chains. Identical CDR3 proteins give one entry, which carries the most common genes and DNA. Within this sample are roughly 500,000 distinct CDR3 sequences, with more than 15% of them counted one time only. The top ten clonotypes cover over 2.5% of the sample. These data are taken from a study of response to subunit inactivated influenza vaccine (dated by TCRdb to the late 2010s). About the study as a whole: To follow how T cells responded to a trivalent subunit inactivated influenza vaccine, the researchers relied on deep quantitative profiling of the T cell receptor repertoire. The paper's findings and limits, for the study overall: The authors proposed that each seasonal influenza vaccination may bring in only a limited number of new T cells.

The germline V gene (reference sequence) provides CDR1 SGHKS and CDR2 YYEKEE. V is clipped by 3 bases and J by 0 bases, and the sequence between their germline boundaries is 13 bases long. The CDR3 spans 16 residues, from the cysteine through the phenylalanine. Solely the CDR3 DNA is kept, with 48 bases framed from the first base. Source: CD4+ T cells sorted from PBMCs, taken less than 30 months after vaccination. The rearrangement combines TRBV5-5 with TRBJ1-5; the D gene is possibly TRBD1, with 5 bases matching. This TCR was sampled from a man between 50 and 75 years old who received an inactivated influenza vaccine. Donor details come from another sample of the same person, matched by shared clones. The encoded CDR3 is CASSSMAGDSNQPQHF. The DNA is as follows: TGTGCCAGCAGCTCCATGGCGGGGGATAGCAATCAGCCCCAGCATTTT.